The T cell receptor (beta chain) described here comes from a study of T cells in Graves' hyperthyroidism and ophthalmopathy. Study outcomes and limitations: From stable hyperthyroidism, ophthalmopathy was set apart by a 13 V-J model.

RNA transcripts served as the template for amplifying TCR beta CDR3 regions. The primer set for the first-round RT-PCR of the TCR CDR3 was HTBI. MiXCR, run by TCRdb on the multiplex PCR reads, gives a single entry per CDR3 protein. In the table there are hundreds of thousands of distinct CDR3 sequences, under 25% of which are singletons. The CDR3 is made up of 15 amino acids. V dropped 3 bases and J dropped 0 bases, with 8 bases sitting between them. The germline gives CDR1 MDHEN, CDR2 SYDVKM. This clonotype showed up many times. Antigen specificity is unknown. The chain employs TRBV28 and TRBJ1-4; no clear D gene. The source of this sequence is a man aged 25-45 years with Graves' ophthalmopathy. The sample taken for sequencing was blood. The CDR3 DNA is TGTGCCAGCAGTTTGGCGGCCGCAACTAATGAAAAACTGTTTTTT. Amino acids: CASSLAAATNEKLFF.